This T cell receptor beta chain was sequenced for a study of T cells in Graves' hyperthyroidism and ophthalmopathy. RNA transcripts gave rise to amplified TCR beta CDR3 regions. First-round RT-PCR of the TCR CDR3 relied on the HTBI primer set. Each CDR3 protein is one row after TCRdb ran MiXCR on the multiplex PCR reads. The sample holds more than 50,000 distinct CDR3 sequences, around half seen once. Uncontrolled infection, other autoimmune disease, pregnancy and lactation each barred patients from inclusion. Diagnosis relied on clinical symptoms, serum thyroxine and TRAb, thyroid ultrasound and orbital computed tomography. The source of the PBMCs was about 10 ml of fresh peripheral blood. Broader study findings: Ophthalmopathy was model-predicted a median about 6 months pre-onset.

At least ten counts were recorded for this clonotype. Its antigen is unknown. The receptor was isolated from a young woman with Graves' ophthalmopathy. The sequencing input was blood.

This chain's CDR3 is CASSFSGNEQFF. DNA of the CDR3: TGTGCCAGCAGCTTTAGTGGGAATGAGCAGTTCTTC. V is TRBV11-2 and J is TRBJ2-1, with unresolved D. Trimming stripped 3 bases from V and 7 bases from J, with 7 bases between. Germline CDR1 and CDR2: SGHAT and FQNNGV. This CDR3 spans 12 amino acids.